This is a list of T cell receptor beta chains from one sample in a study of T cells expressing NK-cell markers. TCRdb processed the 5' RACE reads again and assigns one entry to each CDR3 protein, with no DNA. The sample has 200,000 to 300,000 distinct CDR3 sequences. The specimen sequenced was blood T cells: a sorted CD56 or NKG2C T cell subset, CD4+ or CD8+ T cells, or bulk PBMC T cells (not recorded which). The source is a woman between 18 and 70 years old in good health. The CDR3 runs from the conserved cysteine through the conserved F or W. Fields, in order: J gene, V gene, CDR3 protein.

TRBJ1-2 | TRBV5-4 | CASSLELTNYGYTF
TRBJ1-2 | TRBV25-1 | CASSHARGSNGYTF
TRBJ1-2 | TRBV6-1 | CASTRQGPNYGYTF
TRBJ1-5 | TRBV20-1 | CSALREGARSNQPQHF
TRBJ1-1 | TRBV12-3/TRBV12-4 | CASSFGGTEAFF
TRBJ1-2 | TRBV3-1 | CASSQSTGTGYTF
TRBJ2-2 | TRBV5-1 | CASRDRVNTGELFF
TRBJ1-4 | TRBV29-1 | CSVGQGASEKLFF
TRBJ1-2 | TRBV4-2 | CATSRGYNYGYTF
TRBJ1-1 | TRBV7-9 | CASRPPGTGTEAFF
TRBJ1-3 | TRBV7-3 | CASSLNPGNTIYF
TRBJ2-5 | TRBV2 | CASSGTGETQYF
TRBJ1-6 | TRBV7-8 | CASSLSQFNSPLHF
TRBJ2-1 | TRBV28 | CASSRTGPTLYNEQFF
TRBJ1-5 | TRBV12-3/TRBV12-4 | CASSLMGESQPQHF
TRBJ2-5 | TRBV20-1 | CSARPLAGGPTGETQYF
TRBJ1-2 | TRBV7-9 | CASSLENPTANYGYTF
TRBJ2-2 | TRBV5-1 | CASSFRQTNTGELFF
TRBJ2-5 | TRBV5-8 | CASSLYTSGETQETQYF
TRBJ2-1 | TRBV20-1 | CSAHLAGNEQFF
TRBJ2-3 | TRBV3-1 | CASSLPPPNGPDTQYF
TRBJ2-3 | TRBV5-4 | CASSSATQRTGGADTQYF
TRBJ2-5 | TRBV4-3 | CASSQGSGGGETQYF
TRBJ1-4 | TRBV6-1 | CASSDRDRVNEKLFF
TRBJ1-4 | TRBV7-2 | CASSLVVGGSEKLFF
TRBJ1-5 | TRBV12-3/TRBV12-4 | CASSFRDRGSPQHF
TRBJ1-1 | TRBV7-9 | CASSRPPDGAFF
TRBJ1-2 | TRBV4-3 | CASSHHAAGFASGYTF
TRBJ2-7 | TRBV7-2 | CASSPKPGLPYEQYF
TRBJ1-4 | TRBV15 | CATSGGRPNEKLFF
TRBJ2-1 | TRBV29-1 | CSVPIINEQFF
TRBJ2-1 | TRBV24-1 | CATSDLRKQFF
TRBJ2-1 | TRBV20-1 | CSARTSGRNEQFF
TRBJ2-2 | TRBV12-3/TRBV12-4 | CASRPGLGVAGELFF
TRBJ2-3 | TRBV6-1 | CASRRTDYADTQYF
TRBJ1-4 | TRBV7-6 | CASSLTGQGPTSTNEKLFF
TRBJ1-5 | TRBV7-2 | CASSLGLGQPQHF
TRBJ2-1 | TRBV20-1 | CSVPSASSYNEQFF
TRBJ2-1 | TRBV29-1 | CSVEASARDEQFF
TRBJ2-1 | TRBV5-6 | CASSLWGLRSSYNEQFF
TRBJ2-3 | TRBV20-1 | CSARYSRSPSTDTQYF
TRBJ1-1 | TRBV13 | CASSLLRGTEAFF
TRBJ2-5 | TRBV27 | CASSLFLTGPETQYF
TRBJ1-5 | TRBV6-5 | CASSHALDRGAAPQHF
TRBJ2-1 | TRBV6-5 | CASSYAPGPSSYNEQFF
TRBJ2-2 | TRBV20-1 | CSAPPRGVNTGELFF
TRBJ2-6 | TRBV6-2/TRBV6-3 | CASGTGFSGGANVLTF